This T cell receptor beta chain stems from a study of T cells in Graves' hyperthyroidism and ophthalmopathy. RNA transcripts gave rise to amplified TCR beta CDR3 regions. HTBI primers were used for first-round RT-PCR of the TCR CDR3. TCRdb processed the multiplex PCR reads anew with MiXCR; each CDR3 protein has one entry. Of 500,000 or so distinct CDR3 sequences in the sample, 15% to 20% are singletons; the top ten hold less than 30%. This clonotype was counted many times. This receptor was identified in a woman in her 30s with Graves' ophthalmopathy. The sample taken for sequencing was blood.

The CDR3 protein is CSHGTGPYEQYF. The CDR3, as DNA: TGCAGTCACGGGACAGGGCCCTACGAGCAGTACTTC. The V call is TRBV20-1, the J call TRBJ2-7, with 9 bases aligning to TRBD1. CDR1 DFQATT and CDR2 SNEGSKA come from the germline V gene (reference sequence). CDR3 length: 12 amino acids. The ends lost 8 bases at V and 2 bases at J; junction bases unmatched: 4.